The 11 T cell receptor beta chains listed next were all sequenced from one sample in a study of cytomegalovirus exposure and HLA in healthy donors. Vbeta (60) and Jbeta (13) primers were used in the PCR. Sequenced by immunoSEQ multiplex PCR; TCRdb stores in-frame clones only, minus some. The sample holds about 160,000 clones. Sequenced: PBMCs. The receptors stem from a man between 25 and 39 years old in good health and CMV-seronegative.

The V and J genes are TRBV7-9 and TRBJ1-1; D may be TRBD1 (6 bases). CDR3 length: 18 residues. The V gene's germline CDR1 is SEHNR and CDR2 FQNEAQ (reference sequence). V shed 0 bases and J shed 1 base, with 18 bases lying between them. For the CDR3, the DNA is TGTGCCAGCAGCTTAGCCATCTTAATACAAGGGGGGAACACTGAAGCTTTCTTT. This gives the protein CASSLAILIQGGNTEAFF.

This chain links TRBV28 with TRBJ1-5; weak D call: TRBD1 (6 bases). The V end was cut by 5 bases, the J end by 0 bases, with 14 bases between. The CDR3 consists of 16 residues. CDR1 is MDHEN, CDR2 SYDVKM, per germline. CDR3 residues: CASSPPQGFSNQPQHF. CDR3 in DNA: TGTGCCAGCAGTCCTCCCCAGGGGTTTAGCAATCAGCCCCAGCATTTT.

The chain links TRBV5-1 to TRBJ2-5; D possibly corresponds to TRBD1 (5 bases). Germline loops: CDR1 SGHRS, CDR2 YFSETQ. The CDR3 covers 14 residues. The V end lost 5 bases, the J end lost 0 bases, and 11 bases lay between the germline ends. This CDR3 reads CASSTGSYQETQYF. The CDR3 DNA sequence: TGCGCCAGCAGTACAGGATCGTACCAAGAGACCCAGTACTTC.

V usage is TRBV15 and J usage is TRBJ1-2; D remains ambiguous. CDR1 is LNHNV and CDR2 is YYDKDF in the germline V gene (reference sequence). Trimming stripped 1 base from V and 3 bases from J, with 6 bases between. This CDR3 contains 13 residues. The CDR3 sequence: CATSRVADYGYTF. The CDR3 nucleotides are TGTGCCACCAGCAGAGTGGCAGACTATGGCTACACCTTC.

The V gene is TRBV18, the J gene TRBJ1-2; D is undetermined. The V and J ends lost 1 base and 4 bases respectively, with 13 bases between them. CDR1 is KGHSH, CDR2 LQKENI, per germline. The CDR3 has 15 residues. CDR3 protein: CASSPRTVGPYGYTF. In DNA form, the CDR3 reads TGTGCCAGCTCACCACGGACTGTTGGGCCCTATGGCTACACCTTC.

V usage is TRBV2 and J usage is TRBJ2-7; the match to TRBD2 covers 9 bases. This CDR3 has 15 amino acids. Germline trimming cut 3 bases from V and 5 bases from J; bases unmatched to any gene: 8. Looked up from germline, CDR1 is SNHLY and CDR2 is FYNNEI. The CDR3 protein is CASSELSGRLDEQYF. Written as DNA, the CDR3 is TGTGCCAGCAGTGAGTTGAGCGGGAGGCTGGACGAGCAGTACTTC.

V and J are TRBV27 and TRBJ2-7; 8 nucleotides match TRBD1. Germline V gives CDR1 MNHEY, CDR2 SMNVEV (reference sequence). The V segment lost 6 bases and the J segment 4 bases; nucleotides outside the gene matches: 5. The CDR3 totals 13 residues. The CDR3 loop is CASRRQGMYEQYF. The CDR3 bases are TGTGCCAGCAGGCGACAGGGGATGTACGAGCAGTACTTC.

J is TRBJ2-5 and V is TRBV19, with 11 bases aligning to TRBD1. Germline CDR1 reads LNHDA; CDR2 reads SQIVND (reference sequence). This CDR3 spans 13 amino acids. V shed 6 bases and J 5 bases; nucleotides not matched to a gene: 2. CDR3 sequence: CASRDRGRETQYF. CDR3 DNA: TGTGCCAGTAGGGACAGGGGGCGGGAGACCCAGTACTTC.

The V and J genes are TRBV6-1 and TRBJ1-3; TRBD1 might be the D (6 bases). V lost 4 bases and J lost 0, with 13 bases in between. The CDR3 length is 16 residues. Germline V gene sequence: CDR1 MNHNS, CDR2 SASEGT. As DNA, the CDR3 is TGTGCCAGCAGTGTAGCGACAGGATCCTCTGGAAACACCATATATTTT. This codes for CASSVATGSSGNTIYF.

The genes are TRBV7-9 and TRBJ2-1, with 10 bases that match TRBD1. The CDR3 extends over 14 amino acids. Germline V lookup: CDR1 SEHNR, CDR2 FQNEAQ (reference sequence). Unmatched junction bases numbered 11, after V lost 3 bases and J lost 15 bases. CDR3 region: CASSFPRQGATRFF. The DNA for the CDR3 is TGTGCCAGCAGCTTTCCTAGACAGGGGGCTACTCGGTTCTTC.

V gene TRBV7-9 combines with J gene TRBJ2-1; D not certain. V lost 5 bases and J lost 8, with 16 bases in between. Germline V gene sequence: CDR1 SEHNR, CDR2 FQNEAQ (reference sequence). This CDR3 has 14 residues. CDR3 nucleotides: TGTGCCAGCAGCCGCAGGCTTCCCTCCGATGAGCAGTTCTTC. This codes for CASSRRLPSDEQFF.